This T cell receptor (beta chain) was retrieved from a study of radiation and T cells in renal cell carcinoma. Study findings and constraints: Intratumoral heterogeneity was not captured in these approximately 0.9 g regions. In nephrectomy-only tumors, top 100 clonotypes averaged roughly 40%, versus around 50% irradiated.

The treatment is: treatment-naive control, cytoreductive nephrectomy. Controls were unirradiated tumors from treatment-naive cytoreductive nephrectomy patients. Clear cell pathology was present in this patient's renal cell carcinoma. The assay was immunoSEQ multiplex PCR, and TCRdb's table has in-frame clones only and misses some. Of about 25,000 clones listed, about three fifths are singletons. Germline V gives CDR1 LNHDA, CDR2 SQIVND (reference sequence). This CDR3 is 15 amino acids long. V was trimmed by 0 bases and J by 7 bases, leaving 13 bases between them. Only a few counts were recorded for this clone. Its cognate antigen is unknown.

This specimen consisted of tumor tissue, obtained from a patient whose treatment was nephrectomy without radiotherapy. The receptor comes from a man aged 35-49 years with renal cell carcinoma. The rearrangement joins TRBV19 to TRBJ2-1; D ambiguous. As DNA, the CDR3 is TGTGCCAGTAGTATAGAGGCGAGTCTTAGGAATGAGCAGTTCTTC. Its protein is CASSIEASLRNEQFF.